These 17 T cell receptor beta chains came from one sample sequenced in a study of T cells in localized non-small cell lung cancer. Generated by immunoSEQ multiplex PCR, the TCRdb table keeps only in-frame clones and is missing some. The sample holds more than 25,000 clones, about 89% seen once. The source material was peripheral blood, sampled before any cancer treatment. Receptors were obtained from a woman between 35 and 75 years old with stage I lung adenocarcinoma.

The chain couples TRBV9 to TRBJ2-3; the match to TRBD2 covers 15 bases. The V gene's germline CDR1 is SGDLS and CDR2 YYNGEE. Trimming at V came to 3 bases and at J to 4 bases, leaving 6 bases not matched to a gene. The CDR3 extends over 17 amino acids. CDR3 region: CASSALGLAGGADTQYF. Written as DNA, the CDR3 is TGTGCCAGCAGCGCACTTGGACTAGCGGGAGGGGCAGATACGCAGTATTTT.

In nucleotides, the CDR3 is TGTGCCAGCAGTTTACTGGGGGCGGGCAATGAGCAGTTCTTC. Its translation: CASSLLGAGNEQFF. The chain couples TRBV28 to TRBJ2-1, with D perhaps TRBD1 (6 bases). Trimming cost V 2 bases and J 6 bases, with 11 bases left between them. Germline CDR1 and CDR2: MDHEN and SYDVKM. The length of the CDR3 is 14 residues. Full variable domain (remainder filled in from reference TRBV28 and TRBJ2-1): DVKVTQSSRYLVKRTGEKVFLECVQDMDHENMFWYRQDPGLGLRLIYFSYDVKMKEKGDIPEGYSVSREKKERFSLILESASTNQTSMYLCASSLLGAGNEQFFGPGTRLTVL.

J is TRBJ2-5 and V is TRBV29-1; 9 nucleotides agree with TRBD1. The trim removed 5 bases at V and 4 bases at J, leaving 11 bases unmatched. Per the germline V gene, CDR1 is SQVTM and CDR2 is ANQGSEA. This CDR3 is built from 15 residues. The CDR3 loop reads CSVPRTGAPGETQYF. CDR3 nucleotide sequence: TGCAGCGTTCCCCGGACAGGGGCGCCTGGAGAGACCCAGTACTTC.

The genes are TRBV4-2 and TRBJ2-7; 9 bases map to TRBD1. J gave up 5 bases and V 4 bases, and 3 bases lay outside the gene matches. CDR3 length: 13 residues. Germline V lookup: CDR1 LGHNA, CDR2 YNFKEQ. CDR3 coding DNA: TGTGCCAGCAGCCGGGACAGGGACAACGAGCAGTACTTC. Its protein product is CASSRDRDNEQYF.

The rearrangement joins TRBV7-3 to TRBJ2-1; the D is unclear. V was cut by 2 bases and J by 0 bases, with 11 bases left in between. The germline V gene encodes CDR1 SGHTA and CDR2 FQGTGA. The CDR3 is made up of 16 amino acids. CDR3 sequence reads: CASSLVRTASYNEQFF. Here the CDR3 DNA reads TGTGCCAGCAGCTTAGTTCGTACAGCCTCCTACAATGAGCAGTTCTTC.

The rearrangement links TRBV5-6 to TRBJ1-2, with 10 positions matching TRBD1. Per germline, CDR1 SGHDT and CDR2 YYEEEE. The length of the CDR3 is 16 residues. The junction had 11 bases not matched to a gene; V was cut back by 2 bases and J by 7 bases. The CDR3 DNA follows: TGTGCCAGCAGCTTCCGGGACAGGGGTACCAGGGGTGGCTACACCTTC. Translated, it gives CASSFRDRGTRGGYTF.

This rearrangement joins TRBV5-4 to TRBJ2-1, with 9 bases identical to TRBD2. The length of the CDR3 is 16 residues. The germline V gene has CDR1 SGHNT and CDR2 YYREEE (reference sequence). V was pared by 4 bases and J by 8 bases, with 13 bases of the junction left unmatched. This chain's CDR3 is CASSAHEAGGPDEQFF. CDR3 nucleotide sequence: TGTGCCAGCAGCGCCCACGAGGCGGGGGGGCCCGATGAGCAGTTCTTC. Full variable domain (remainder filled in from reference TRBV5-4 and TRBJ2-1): ETGVTQSPTHLIKTRGQQVTLRCSSQSGHNTVSWYQQALGQGPQFIFQYYREEENGRGNFPPRFSGLQFPNYSSELNVNALELDDSALYLCASSAHEAGGPDEQFFGPGTRLTVL.

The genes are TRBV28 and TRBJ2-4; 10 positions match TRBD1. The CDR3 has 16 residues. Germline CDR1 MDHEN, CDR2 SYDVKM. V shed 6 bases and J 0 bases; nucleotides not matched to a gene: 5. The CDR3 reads CASRTDRGLAKNIQYF. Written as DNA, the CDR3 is TGTGCCAGCAGAACGGACAGGGGGTTAGCCAAAAACATTCAGTACTTC.

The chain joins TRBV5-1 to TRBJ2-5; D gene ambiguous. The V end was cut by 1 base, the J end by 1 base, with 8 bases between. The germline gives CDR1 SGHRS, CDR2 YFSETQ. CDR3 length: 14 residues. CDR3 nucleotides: TGCGCCAGCAGCTTGAGTGCCAGCCAAGAGACCCAGTACTTC. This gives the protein CASSLSASQETQYF.

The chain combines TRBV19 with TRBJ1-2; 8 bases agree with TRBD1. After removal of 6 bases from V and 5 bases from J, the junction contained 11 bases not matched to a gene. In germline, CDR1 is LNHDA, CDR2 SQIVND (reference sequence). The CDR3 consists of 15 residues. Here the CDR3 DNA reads TGTGCCAGTAGCCCCGGGACAGGAAGACTTTATGGCTACACCTTC. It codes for CASSPGTGRLYGYTF.

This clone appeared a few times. The chain's CDR3 is CAWSVLNQPQHF. The CDR3 DNA reads as TGTGCCTGGAGTGTACTGAATCAGCCCCAGCATTTT. The chain couples TRBV30 to TRBJ1-5; D unresolved. The CDR3 sequence is 12 residues long. The germline V and J ends were trimmed by 0 bases and 4 bases, with 4 bases remaining between them. Germline values: CDR1 GTSNPN, CDR2 SVGIG (reference sequence).

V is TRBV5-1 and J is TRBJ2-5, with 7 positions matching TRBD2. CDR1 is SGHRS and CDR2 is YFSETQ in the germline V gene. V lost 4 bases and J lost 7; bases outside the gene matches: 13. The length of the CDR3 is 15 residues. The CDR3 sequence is CASSLVAAWEGTQYF. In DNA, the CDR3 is TGCGCCAGCAGCCTGGTAGCGGCTTGGGAGGGGACCCAGTACTTC.

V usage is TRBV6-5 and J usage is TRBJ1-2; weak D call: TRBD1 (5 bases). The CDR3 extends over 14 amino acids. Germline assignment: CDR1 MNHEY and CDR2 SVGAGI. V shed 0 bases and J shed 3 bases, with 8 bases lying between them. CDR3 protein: CASSYSQGDYGYTF. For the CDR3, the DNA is TGTGCCAGCAGTTACTCGCAGGGTGACTATGGCTACACCTTC.

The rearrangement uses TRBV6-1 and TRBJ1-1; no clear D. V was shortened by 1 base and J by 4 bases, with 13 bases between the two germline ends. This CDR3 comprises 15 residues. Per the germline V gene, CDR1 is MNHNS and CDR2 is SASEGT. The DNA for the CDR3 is TGTGCCAGCAGTGAAGATTTGTGGGGTAGCACTGAAGCTTTCTTT. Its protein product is CASSEDLWGSTEAFF.

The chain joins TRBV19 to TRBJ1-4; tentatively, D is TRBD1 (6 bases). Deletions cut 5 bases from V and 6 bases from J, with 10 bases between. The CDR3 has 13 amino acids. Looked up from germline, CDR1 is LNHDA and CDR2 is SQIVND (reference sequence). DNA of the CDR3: TGTGCCAGTAGTGGACAGTTAGATGAAAAACTGTTTTTT. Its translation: CASSGQLDEKLFF.

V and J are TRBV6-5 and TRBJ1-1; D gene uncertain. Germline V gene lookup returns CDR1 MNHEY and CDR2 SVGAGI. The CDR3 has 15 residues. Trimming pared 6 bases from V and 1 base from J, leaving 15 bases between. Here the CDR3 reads CASRTSQFPNTEAFF. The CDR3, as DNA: TGTGCCAGCAGGACTTCCCAATTCCCGAACACTGAAGCTTTCTTT.

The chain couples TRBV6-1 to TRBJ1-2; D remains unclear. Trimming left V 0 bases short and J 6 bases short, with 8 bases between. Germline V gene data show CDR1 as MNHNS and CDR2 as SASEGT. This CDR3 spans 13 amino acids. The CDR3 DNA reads TGTGCCAGCAGTGAAGCAGGGTACGATGGCTACACCTTC. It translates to CASSEAGYDGYTF.